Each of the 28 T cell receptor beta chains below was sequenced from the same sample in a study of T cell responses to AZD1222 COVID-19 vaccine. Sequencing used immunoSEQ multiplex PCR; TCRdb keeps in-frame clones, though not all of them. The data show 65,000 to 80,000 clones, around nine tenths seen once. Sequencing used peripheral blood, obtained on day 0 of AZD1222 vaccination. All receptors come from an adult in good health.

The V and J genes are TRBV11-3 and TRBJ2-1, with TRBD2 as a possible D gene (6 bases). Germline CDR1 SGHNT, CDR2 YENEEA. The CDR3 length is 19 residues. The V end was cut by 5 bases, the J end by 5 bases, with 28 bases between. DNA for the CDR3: TGTGCCAGCAGCCGACCAACCCTATATACTGGGCGGGAAGACAATGAGCAGTTCTTC. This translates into CASSRPTLYTGREDNEQFF.

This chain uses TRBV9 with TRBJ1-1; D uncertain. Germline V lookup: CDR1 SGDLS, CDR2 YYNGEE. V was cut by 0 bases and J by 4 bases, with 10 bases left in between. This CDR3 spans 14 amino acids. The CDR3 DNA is TGTGCCAGCAGCGTAGATGAGGTGCGCACTGAAGCTTTCTTT. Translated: CASSVDEVRTEAFF.

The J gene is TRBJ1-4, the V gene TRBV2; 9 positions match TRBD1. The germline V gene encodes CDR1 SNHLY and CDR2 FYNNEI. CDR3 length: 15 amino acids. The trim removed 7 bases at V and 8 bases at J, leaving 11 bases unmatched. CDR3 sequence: CASTDFSGQGEKLFF. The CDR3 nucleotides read TGTGCCAGCACTGACTTCTCCGGACAGGGGGAAAAACTGTTTTTT.

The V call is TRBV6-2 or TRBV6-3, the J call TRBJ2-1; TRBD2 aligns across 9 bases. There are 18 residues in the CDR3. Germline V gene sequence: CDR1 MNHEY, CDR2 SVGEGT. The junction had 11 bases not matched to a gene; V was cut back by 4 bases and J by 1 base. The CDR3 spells CASSSPRPSGESYNEQFF. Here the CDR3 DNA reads TGTGCCAGCAGTTCTCCGCGGCCTAGCGGGGAATCCTACAATGAGCAGTTCTTC.

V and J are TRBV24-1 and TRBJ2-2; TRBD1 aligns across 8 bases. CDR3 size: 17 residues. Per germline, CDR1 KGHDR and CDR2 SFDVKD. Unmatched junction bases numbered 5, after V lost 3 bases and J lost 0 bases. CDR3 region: CATSDRDRTSNTGELFF. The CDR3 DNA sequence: TGTGCCACCAGTGATCGGGACAGGACCTCGAACACCGGGGAGCTGTTTTTT.

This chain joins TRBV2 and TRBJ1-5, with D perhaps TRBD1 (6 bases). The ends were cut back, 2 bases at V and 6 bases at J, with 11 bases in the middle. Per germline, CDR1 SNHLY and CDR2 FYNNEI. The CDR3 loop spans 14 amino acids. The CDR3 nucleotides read TGTGCCAGCAGTGAATTGGGGGCGGGTCAGCCCCAGCATTTT. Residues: CASSELGAGQPQHF.

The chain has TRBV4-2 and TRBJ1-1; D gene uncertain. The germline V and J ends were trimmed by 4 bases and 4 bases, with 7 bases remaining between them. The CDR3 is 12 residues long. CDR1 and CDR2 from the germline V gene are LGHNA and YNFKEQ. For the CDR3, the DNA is TGTGCCAGCAGCCGAAGCCCCACTGAAGCTTTCTTT. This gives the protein CASSRSPTEAFF.

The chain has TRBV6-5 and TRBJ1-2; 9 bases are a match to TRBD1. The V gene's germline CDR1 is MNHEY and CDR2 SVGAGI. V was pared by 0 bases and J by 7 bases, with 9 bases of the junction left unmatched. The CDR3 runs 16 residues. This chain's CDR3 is CASSYSIGQGLGGYTF. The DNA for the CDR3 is TGTGCCAGCAGTTACTCGATAGGACAGGGGCTTGGTGGCTACACCTTC.

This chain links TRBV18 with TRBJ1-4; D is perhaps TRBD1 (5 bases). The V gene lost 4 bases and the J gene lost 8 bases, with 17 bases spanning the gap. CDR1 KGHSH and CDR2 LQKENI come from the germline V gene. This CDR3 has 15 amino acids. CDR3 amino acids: CASSLGDRGDEKLFF. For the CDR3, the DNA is TGTGCCAGCTCACTCGGAGACCGCGGGGACGAAAAACTGTTTTTT.

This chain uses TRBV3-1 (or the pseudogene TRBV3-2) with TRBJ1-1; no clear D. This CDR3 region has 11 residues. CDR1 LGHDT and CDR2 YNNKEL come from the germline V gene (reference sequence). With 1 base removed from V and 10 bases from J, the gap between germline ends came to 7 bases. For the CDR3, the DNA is TGTGCCAGCAGCCAAGGGTCCGGAGCTTTCTTT. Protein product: CASSQGSGAFF.

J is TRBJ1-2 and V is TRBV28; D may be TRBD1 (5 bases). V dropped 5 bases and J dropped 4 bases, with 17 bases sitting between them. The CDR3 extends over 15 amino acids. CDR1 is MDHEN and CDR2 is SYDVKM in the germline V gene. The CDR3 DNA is TGTGCCAGCAGTCCCTATAGACAGCTCCTCTATGGCTACACCTTC. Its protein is CASSPYRQLLYGYTF.

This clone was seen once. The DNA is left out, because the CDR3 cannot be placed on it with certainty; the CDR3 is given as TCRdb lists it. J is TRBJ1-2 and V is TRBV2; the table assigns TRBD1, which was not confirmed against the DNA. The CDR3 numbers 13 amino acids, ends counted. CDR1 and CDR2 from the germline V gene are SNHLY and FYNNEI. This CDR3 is CASSFFGHIGYTF.

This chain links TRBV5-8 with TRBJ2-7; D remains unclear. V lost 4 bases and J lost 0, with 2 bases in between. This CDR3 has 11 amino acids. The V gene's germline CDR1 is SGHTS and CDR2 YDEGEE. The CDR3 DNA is TGTGCCAGCAGCCCCTCCTACGAGCAGTACTTC. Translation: CASSPSYEQYF.

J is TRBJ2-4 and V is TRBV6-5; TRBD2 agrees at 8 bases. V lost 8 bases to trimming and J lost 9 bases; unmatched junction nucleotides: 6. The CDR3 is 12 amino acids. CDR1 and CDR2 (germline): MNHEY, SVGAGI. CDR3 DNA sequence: TGTGCCAGCTCGGGGGGGGCGGCCATTCAGTACTTC. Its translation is CASSGGAAIQYF.

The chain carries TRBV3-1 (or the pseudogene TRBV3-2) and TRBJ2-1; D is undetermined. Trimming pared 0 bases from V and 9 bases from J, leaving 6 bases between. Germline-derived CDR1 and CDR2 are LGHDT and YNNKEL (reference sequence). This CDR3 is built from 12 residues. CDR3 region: CASSQEATEQFF. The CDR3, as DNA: TGTGCCAGCAGCCAAGAGGCTACTGAGCAGTTCTTC.

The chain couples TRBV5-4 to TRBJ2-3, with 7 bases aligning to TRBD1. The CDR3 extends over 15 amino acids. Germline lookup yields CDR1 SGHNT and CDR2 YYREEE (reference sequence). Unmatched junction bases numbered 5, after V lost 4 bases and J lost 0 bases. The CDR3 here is CASSQGTASTDTQYF. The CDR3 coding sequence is TGTGCCAGCAGCCAGGGGACAGCTAGCACAGATACGCAGTATTTT.

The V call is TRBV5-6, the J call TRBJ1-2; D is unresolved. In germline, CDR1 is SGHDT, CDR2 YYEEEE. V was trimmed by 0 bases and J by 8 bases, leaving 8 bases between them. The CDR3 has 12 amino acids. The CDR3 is CASSLGVLGYTF. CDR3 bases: TGTGCCAGCAGCTTGGGGGTGCTAGGCTACACCTTC.

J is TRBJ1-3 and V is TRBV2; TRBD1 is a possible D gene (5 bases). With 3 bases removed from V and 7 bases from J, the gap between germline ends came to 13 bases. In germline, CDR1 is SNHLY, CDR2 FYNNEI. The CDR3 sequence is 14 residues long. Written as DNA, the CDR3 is TGTGCCAGCAGTGAGATGAACGGGGACAACACCATATATTTT. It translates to CASSEMNGDNTIYF.

Here the CDR3 reads CASSRWDRRVDEQYF. Here the CDR3 DNA reads TGTGCCAGCAGCAGATGGGACAGGCGTGTTGACGAGCAGTACTTC. This chain connects TRBV6-5 to TRBJ2-7; the match to TRBD1 covers 8 bases. The germline CDR1 and CDR2 sequences are MNHEY and SVGAGI. V lost 6 bases, J lost 5 bases, and 12 bases stayed unmatched. The CDR3 is 15 amino acids.

The CDR3 loop is CASSLRSNQPQHF. The CDR3 DNA sequence: TGTGCCAGCAGCTTGAGGAGCAATCAGCCCCAGCATTTT. The chain has TRBV7-2 and TRBJ1-5; D unclear. Germline CDR1 SGHTA, CDR2 FQGNSA. The ends were cut back, 3 bases at V and 1 base at J, with 4 bases in the middle. This CDR3 region has 13 residues.

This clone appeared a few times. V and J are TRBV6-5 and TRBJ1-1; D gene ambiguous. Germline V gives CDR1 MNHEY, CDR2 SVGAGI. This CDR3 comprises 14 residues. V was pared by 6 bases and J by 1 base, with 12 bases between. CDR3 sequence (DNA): TGTGCCAGCAGGACCACAGATAAGAACACTGAAGCTTTCTTT. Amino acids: CASRTTDKNTEAFF.

In DNA form, the CDR3 reads TGTGCCAGCAGTTTCAGGGGACATCTGAACACTGAAGCTTTCTTT. Amino acid sequence: CASSFRGHLNTEAFF. The chain uses TRBV6-2 or TRBV6-3 and TRBJ1-1; possibly TRBD1 for D (6 bases). CDR1 MNHEY and CDR2 SVGEGT come from the germline V gene. Trimming shortened V by 4 bases and J by 0 bases, and 12 bases separated the two germline ends. This CDR3 has 15 residues.

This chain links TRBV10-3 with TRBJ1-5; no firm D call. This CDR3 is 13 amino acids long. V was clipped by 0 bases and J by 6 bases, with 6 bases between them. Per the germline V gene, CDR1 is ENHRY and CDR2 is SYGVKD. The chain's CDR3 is CAISESNSQPQHF. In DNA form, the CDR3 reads TGTGCCATCAGTGAGTCGAATAGTCAGCCCCAGCATTTT.

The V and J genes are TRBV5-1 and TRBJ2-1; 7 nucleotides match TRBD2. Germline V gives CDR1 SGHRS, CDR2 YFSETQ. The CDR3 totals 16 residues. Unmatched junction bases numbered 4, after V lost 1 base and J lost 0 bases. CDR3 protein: CASSLSSGGSYNEQFF. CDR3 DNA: TGCGCCAGCAGCTTGTCTAGCGGAGGCTCCTACAATGAGCAGTTCTTC.

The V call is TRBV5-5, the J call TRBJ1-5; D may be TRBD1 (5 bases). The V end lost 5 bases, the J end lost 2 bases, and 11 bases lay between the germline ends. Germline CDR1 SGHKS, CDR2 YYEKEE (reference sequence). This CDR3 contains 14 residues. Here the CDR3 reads CASSSQGGNQPQHF. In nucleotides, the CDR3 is TGTGCCAGCAGTAGTCAGGGTGGCAATCAGCCCCAGCATTTT.

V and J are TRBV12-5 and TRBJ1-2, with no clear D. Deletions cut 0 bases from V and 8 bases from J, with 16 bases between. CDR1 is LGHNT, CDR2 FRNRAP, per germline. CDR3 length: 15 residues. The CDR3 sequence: CASGLVLGWSQGYTF. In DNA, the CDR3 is TGTGCTAGTGGTTTGGTACTGGGTTGGAGTCAAGGCTACACCTTC.

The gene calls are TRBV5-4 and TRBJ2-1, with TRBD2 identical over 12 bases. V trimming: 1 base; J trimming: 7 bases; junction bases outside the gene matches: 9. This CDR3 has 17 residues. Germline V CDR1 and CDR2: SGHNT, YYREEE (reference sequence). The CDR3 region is CASSLPPGLAGGNEQFF. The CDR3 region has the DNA TGTGCCAGCAGCTTGCCCCCGGGGCTAGCGGGAGGGAATGAGCAGTTCTTC.

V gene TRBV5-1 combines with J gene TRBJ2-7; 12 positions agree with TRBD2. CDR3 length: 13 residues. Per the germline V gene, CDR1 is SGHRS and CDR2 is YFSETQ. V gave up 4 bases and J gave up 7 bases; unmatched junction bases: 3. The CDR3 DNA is TGCGCCAGCAGCCTCGGACTAGCGGGGGAGCAGTACTTC. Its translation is CASSLGLAGEQYF.